This T cell receptor beta chain came from a study of blood T cell repertoires in COVID-19. Germline-derived CDR1 and CDR2 are MGHRA and YSYEKL. This CDR3 has 17 residues. The ends lost 2 bases at V and 1 base at J; junction bases unmatched: 9. The study drew participants aged about 18 to 95 years from around 24 US areas. Recovery among Cohort 3 donors was established by two negative PCRs, clearance, or symptom resolution. In the study's own analysis: Estimation of nucleated cell counts relied on the amplification of reference gene primers. Profiling relied on immunoSEQ multiplex PCR, and the TCRdb table lists in-frame clones only, not all of them. For V, J and clone size, that table is used; D and trimming come from the DNA. The table records about 350,000 clones, roughly nine tenths of them present only once.

The receptor was isolated from a woman in her twenties or thirties who had recovered from COVID-19. The sequenced sample was PBMCs or T cells enriched from blood (not recorded which). The chain uses TRBV4-1 and TRBJ2-5, with 8 nucleotides matching TRBD2. In DNA form, the CDR3 reads TGCGCCAGCAGCCAACGAGCGGGGGTTCCGGGCCAAGAGACCCAGTACTTC. Its translation is CASSQRAGVPGQETQYF.